This T cell receptor beta chain was observed in a study of T cells in Graves' hyperthyroidism and ophthalmopathy. Study at large: Before any treatment, at initial diagnosis, peripheral blood was collected.

The CDR3 sequence is 13 residues long. Trimming stripped 6 bases from V and 4 bases from J, with 12 bases between. Germline lookup yields CDR1 MNHNS and CDR2 SASEGT. What was amplified from RNA transcripts were TCR beta CDR3 regions. In the first-round RT-PCR of the TCR CDR3, the HTBI primer set was used. TCRdb analysed the multiplex PCR reads with MiXCR anew, one entry per CDR3 protein. The table includes about 350,000 distinct CDR3 sequences, approximately 18% detected once. Sequenced: blood. The receptor was isolated from a middle-aged woman with Graves' ophthalmopathy. The chain recombines TRBV6-1 with TRBJ1-1; D unclear. The CDR3 sequence: CASRDRASTEAFF. The CDR3 coding sequence is TGTGCCAGCAGGGACCGCGCTTCCACTGAAGCTTTCTTT.